This T cell receptor (beta chain) was sequenced in a study of cytomegalovirus exposure and HLA in healthy donors. This clone showed up just a few times. The CDR3 sequence is 14 residues long. V shed 6 bases and J shed 0 bases, with 9 bases lying between them. Germline CDR1 is LNHDA and CDR2 is SQIVND (reference sequence). The PCR had 60 Vbeta and 13 Jbeta primers. The repertoire was sequenced with immunoSEQ multiplex PCR; TCRdb's copy has only in-frame clones and lacks some. The sample includes roughly 92,000 clones, under 90% of them seen just once. Material for sequencing was PBMCs. The genes are TRBV19 and TRBJ1-3; no firm D call. The origin of this receptor is a woman in her 70s in good health and CMV-seropositive. The CDR3 reads CASSNSLSGNTIYF. The CDR3 region has the DNA TGTGCCAGTAGCAACAGCCTCTCTGGAAACACCATATATTTT. Full variable domain (missing parts from reference TRBV19 and TRBJ1-3): DGGITQSPKYLFRKEGQNVTLSCEQNLNHDAMYWYRQDPGQGLRLIYYSQIVNDFQKGDIAEGYSVSREKKESFPLTVTSAQKNPTAFYLCASSNSLSGNTIYFGEGSWLTVV.